These 5 T cell receptor beta chains were sequenced from one sample in a study of cytomegalovirus exposure and HLA in healthy donors. The PCR used 60 Vbeta and 13 Jbeta primers. Produced via immunoSEQ multiplex PCR; TCRdb's table is partial and in-frame only. In total, the table holds approximately 200,000 clones. The sequenced material came from PBMCs. The origin of the receptors is a boy aged 5 to 17 in good health and CMV-seronegative.

This sequence joins TRBV28 and TRBJ1-5; no firm D call. The CDR3 sequence is 10 residues long. Per germline, CDR1 MDHEN and CDR2 SYDVKM. V was shortened by 2 bases and J by 9 bases, with 2 bases between the two germline ends. The CDR3 DNA is TGTGCCAGCAGTTTACGGCCCCAGCATTTT. Protein: CASSLRPQHF.

Here the CDR3 reads CASGGAADTQYF. The CDR3 DNA reads TGTGCCAGCGGGGGGGCCGCAGATACGCAGTATTTT. V usage is TRBV9 and J usage is TRBJ2-3, with TRBD2 as a possible D gene (7 bases). This CDR3 has 12 amino acids. Trimming left V 7 bases short and J 4 bases short, with 10 bases between. Germline lookup yields CDR1 SGDLS and CDR2 YYNGEE.

The chain carries TRBV9 and TRBJ1-1; D is ambiguous. V was cut by 3 bases and J by 3 bases, with 9 bases left in between. Germline V gene lookup returns CDR1 SGDLS and CDR2 YYNGEE. There are 13 residues in the CDR3. CDR3 in amino acids: CASSATPDTEAFF. The CDR3 DNA is TGTGCCAGCAGCGCCACCCCAGACACTGAAGCTTTCTTT.

The chain joins TRBV6-1 to TRBJ1-2; 10 nucleotides align to TRBD1. The CDR3 length is 15 residues. J lost 4 bases, V lost 4 bases, and 6 bases had no gene match. From germline, CDR1 is MNHNS and CDR2 SASEGT. The chain's CDR3 is CASSAGQGGGYGYTF. Here the CDR3 DNA reads TGTGCCAGCAGTGCCGGACAGGGGGGGGGCTATGGCTACACCTTC.

The rearrangement joins TRBV2 to TRBJ1-6, with 8 bases fitting TRBD1. This CDR3 has 16 residues. Germline V gene sequence: CDR1 SNHLY, CDR2 FYNNEI. After removal of 5 bases from V and 5 bases from J, the junction contained 8 bases not matched to a gene. CDR3 in DNA: TGTGCCAGCAGTCCATTGGGACAGGACGATAATTCACCCCTCCACTTT. Protein sequence: CASSPLGQDDNSPLHF.